This TCR beta chain came from a study of T cell responses to AZD1222 COVID-19 vaccine. Profiled with immunoSEQ multiplex PCR; TCRdb holds only in-frame clones, not every one. This sample carries approximately 70,000 clones, around 81% of them seen once, and the ten largest clones take around 48%. The CDR3 is 16 amino acids. Trimming stripped 0 bases from V and 0 bases from J, with 9 bases between. CDR1 LGHNA and CDR2 YSLEER come from the germline V gene. The sequencing used peripheral blood, collected 28 days after the second AZD1222 dose. The chain is built from TRBV4-3 and TRBJ2-1; D unresolved. This TCR was sampled from an adult who received the AZD1222 COVID-19 vaccine. DNA for the CDR3: TGCGCCAGCAGCCAAGATCCCGATTCCTCCTACAATGAGCAGTTCTTC. It is translated as CASSQDPDSSYNEQFF.